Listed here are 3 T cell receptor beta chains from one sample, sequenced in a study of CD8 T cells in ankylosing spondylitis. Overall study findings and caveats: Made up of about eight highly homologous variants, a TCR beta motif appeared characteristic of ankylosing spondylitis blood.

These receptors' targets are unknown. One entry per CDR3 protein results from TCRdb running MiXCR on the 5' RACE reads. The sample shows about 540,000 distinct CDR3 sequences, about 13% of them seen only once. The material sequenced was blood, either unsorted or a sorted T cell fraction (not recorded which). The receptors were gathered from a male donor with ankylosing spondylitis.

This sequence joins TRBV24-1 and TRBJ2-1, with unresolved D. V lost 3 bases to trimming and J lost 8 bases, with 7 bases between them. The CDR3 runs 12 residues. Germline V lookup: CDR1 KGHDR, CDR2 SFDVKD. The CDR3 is CATSDALDEQFF. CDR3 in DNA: TGTGCCACCAGTGATGCCTTAGATGAGCAGTTCTTC.

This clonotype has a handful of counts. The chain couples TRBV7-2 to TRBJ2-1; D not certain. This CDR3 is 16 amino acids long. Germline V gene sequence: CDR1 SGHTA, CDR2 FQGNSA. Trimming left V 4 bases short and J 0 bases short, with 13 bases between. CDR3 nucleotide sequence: TGTGCCAGCAGCTCGGGTGGGTGGAGCTCCTACAATGAGCAGTTCTTC. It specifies CASSSGGWSSYNEQFF.

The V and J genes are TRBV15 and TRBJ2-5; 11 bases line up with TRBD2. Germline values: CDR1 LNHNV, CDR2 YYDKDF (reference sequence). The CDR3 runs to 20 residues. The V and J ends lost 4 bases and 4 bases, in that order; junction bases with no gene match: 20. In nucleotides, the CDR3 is TGTGCCACCAGCAAGGGGGAGCGGACCGTAGCGGGAGGGCCGCGAGAGACCCAGTACTTC. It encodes CATSKGERTVAGGPRETQYF. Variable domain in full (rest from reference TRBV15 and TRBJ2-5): DAMVIQNPRYQVTQFGKPVTLSCSQTLNHNVMYWYQQKSSQAPKLLFHYYDKDFNNEADTPDNFQSRRPNTSFCFLDIRSPGLGDTAMYLCATSKGERTVAGGPRETQYFGPGTRLLVL.